The clone carrying this TCR beta chain came up a few times. Trimming shortened V by 0 bases and J by 12 bases, and 16 bases separated the two germline ends. Germline loops: CDR1 SGDLS, CDR2 YYNGEE. The CDR3 is made up of 13 amino acids. The data stem from a study of blood T cell repertoires in COVID-19. Whole-study context: Samples came from the United States, Italy and Spain, spanning acute and convalescent COVID-19. Sources were T cells, B-cell-depleted T cells, or PBMCs; the material itself was cDNA or gDNA.

Original analysis: Amplification from reference gene primers served as the basis for estimated nucleated cell counts. Generated by immunoSEQ multiplex PCR, the TCRdb table keeps only in-frame clones and is missing some. That table gives V, J and clone size, and the DNA gave D and trimming. This table has around 120,000 clones, around three quarters appearing once. The specimen sequenced was peripheral blood. The chain uses TRBV9 and TRBJ2-7; a possible D gene is TRBD2 (7 bases). This TCR derives from an older man with acute or convalescent COVID-19. The CDR3 sequence: CASSVAPFGGLYF. The CDR3 nucleotides are TGTGCCAGCAGCGTAGCTCCCTTCGGGGGGCTGTACTTC.